The rows below give T cell receptor beta chains drawn from one sample of a study of cytomegalovirus exposure and HLA in healthy donors. TCRdb's table, derived via immunoSEQ multiplex PCR, lists solely in-frame clones and lacks some. This table has around 97,000 clones, roughly a tenth appearing once. The sample was PBMCs. These receptors all come from a man aged 50-60 years in good health and CMV-seropositive. The CDR3 runs from the conserved cysteine through the conserved F or W. Each record gives: clone size, J gene, D gene, V gene, CDR3 DNA, CDR3 protein. The D gene is left open where the match is weak. Clone size is given for some rows only: seen once, a few or many times, or a class if the clone is expanded.

- TRBJ1-2 - TRBV5-1 TGCGCCAGCAGCTTGAACAGCCCCTATGGCTACACCTTC CASSLNSPYGYTF
few TRBJ2-3 TRBD1 TRBV10-2 TGCGCCAGCAAGGGGACAGGGTATACAGATACGCAGTATTTT CASKGTGYTDTQYF
- TRBJ2-7 - TRBV30 TGTGCCTGGAGTGCGGCAGGGTGGGCCTACGAGCAGTACTTC CAWSAAGWAYEQYF
- TRBJ1-5 - TRBV19 TGTGCCAGCAGGGTGAGGGGACAAACCCAGCATTTT CASRVRGQTQHF
- TRBJ2-1 - TRBV7-2 TGTGCCAGCAGCTCCACGGATGAGCAGTTCTTC CASSSTDEQFF
- TRBJ2-1 - TRBV2 TGTGCCAGCAGGCTGACAGGGAGGAACAATGAGCAGTTCTTC CASRLTGRNNEQFF
few TRBJ1-6 - TRBV7-8 TGTGCCAGCAGCCTTACAGGCTTGGGTTCACCCCTCCACTTT CASSLTGLGSPLHF
few TRBJ2-1 - TRBV5-6 TGTGCCAGCAGCTTGGAGGCTAGCTTGGTTGTTGACAATGAGCAGTTCTTC CASSLEASLVVDNEQFF
few TRBJ2-5 TRBD1 TRBV28 TGTGCCAGCAGTGCCTACAGGGGAGCGGAGACCCAGTACTTC CASSAYRGAETQYF
few TRBJ2-1 - TRBV7-6 TGTGCCAGCAGCTTAGAAGCAGGGTTCAGCTCCTACAATGAGCAGTTCTTC CASSLEAGFSSYNEQFF
- TRBJ1-3 TRBD1 TRBV6-1 TGTGCCAGCAGTGCCCTGGGGACAGGTGGAAACACCATATATTTT CASSALGTGGNTIYF
- TRBJ2-3 TRBD2 TRBV19 TGTGCCAGTAGTATGAGGCTAGCGGACTCCACAGATACGCAGTATTTT CASSMRLADSTDTQYF
few TRBJ1-4 TRBD1 TRBV2 TGTGCCAGCAGTCCCGGACAGGCGACCAATGAAAAACTGTTTTTT CASSPGQATNEKLFF
few TRBJ1-2 - TRBV19 TGTGCCAGTAGTATAGATATTGCCAGAAACTATGGCTACACCTTC CASSIDIARNYGYTF
few TRBJ2-2 - TRBV6-5 TGTGCCAGCAGTTTTCAGGGAAGGGAGCTGTTTTTT CASSFQGRELFF
many TRBJ2-3 - TRBV6-1 TGTGCCAGCAGGAGCATTGGGGGCGGTGCAGATACGCAGTATTTT CASRSIGGGADTQYF
few TRBJ2-1 - TRBV11-3 TGTGCCAGCAGCCGCGGACAGACCTACAATGAGCAGTTCTTC CASSRGQTYNEQFF
- TRBJ1-5 - TRBV30 TGTGCCTGGAGTGCCGACAGAGCTAGGCAGCCCCAGCATTTT CAWSADRARQPQHF
few TRBJ2-1 - TRBV29-1 TGCAGCGTTGAGAGGGTACAACCCAATGAGCAGTTCTTC CSVERVQPNEQFF
many TRBJ2-3 - TRBV9 TGTGCCAGCAGCGTAGGGAGTAGCGGCACAGATACGCAGTATTTT CASSVGSSGTDTQYF
few TRBJ2-7 - TRBV27 TGTGCCAGCAGTTTAGGCTGGCCTCCCTACGAGCAGTACTTC CASSLGWPPYEQYF
few TRBJ1-5 - TRBV4-1 TGCGCCAGCAGCCAGGAACCGGGACTCGATCAGCCCCAGCATTTT CASSQEPGLDQPQHF
- TRBJ2-7 TRBD2 TRBV5-4 TGTGCCAGCAGCGGGACTAGCGGGAGGGCGGGCGAGCAGTACTTC CASSGTSGRAGEQYF
few TRBJ2-3 - TRBV6-5 TGTGCCAGCAGTTCCTCAGATACGCAGTATTTT CASSSSDTQYF
few TRBJ2-5 TRBD2 TRBV9 TGTGCCAGCAGCGTAGGGGGTCTAGCGGGCAGACAAGAGACCCAGTACTTC CASSVGGLAGRQETQYF
- TRBJ1-4 - TRBV30 TGTGCCTGGAGCCTTTTAACGCGTGAAAAACTGTTTTTT CAWSLLTREKLFF
few TRBJ2-7 - TRBV20-1 TGCAGTGCTGGGACTTTATACGAGCAGTACTTC CSAGTLYEQYF